One TCR beta chain is described in this entry. The assay was immunoSEQ multiplex PCR, and TCRdb's table has in-frame clones only and misses some. The sample records some 300,000 clones, 80% being singletons. This CDR3 region has 18 residues. CDR1 is SGHAT, CDR2 FQNNGV, per germline. V was trimmed by 5 bases and J by 2 bases, leaving 24 bases between them. The data originate from a study of cytotoxic CD8 clonotypes in ibrutinib-treated CLL. Across the whole study: Response sampling occurred after a median roughly 11 months of treatment (range 6 to 36).

Libraries of TCR beta were made from 1.5 to 2 micrograms of genomic DNA that came from cryopreserved PBMCs. This chain links TRBV11-2 with TRBJ1-1, with TRBD1 as a possible D gene (6 bases). The TCR comes from a human donor with chronic lymphocytic leukemia. The sample was PBMCs, taken before ibrutinib treatment. DNA for the CDR3: TGTGCCAGCAGCCCAGGGGTCTGGGAAGGGAACATAAACACTGAAGCTTTCTTT. This sequence encodes CASSPGVWEGNINTEAFF.